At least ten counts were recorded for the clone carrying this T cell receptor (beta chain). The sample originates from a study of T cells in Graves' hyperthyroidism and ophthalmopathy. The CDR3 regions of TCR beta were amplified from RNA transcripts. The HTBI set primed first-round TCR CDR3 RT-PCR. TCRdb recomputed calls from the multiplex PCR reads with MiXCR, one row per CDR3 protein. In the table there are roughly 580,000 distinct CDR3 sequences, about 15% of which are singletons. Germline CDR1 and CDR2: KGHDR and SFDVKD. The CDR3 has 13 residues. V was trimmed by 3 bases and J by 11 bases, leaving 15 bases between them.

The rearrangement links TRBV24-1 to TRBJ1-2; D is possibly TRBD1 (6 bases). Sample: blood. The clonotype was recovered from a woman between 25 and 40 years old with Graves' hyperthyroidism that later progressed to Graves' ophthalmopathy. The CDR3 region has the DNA TGTGCCACCAGTGATCCCGGGGGCCGGGGTTACACCTTC. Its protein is CATSDPGGRGYTF.